The sample holds a few counts of the clone carrying this T cell receptor (beta chain). The CDR3 is made up of 12 amino acids. Per the germline V gene, CDR1 is SQVTM and CDR2 is ANQGSEA. V shed 5 bases and J shed 2 bases, with 9 bases lying between them. The source of the sample is a study of memory CD4+ T cells and cytomegalovirus serostatus. Single viable CD3+CD4+CD8-CD45RO+ cells were sorted as the memory CD4+ T cells. Clones were sequenced by immunoSEQ multiplex PCR, and TCRdb holds only the in-frame ones, with some missing. This table holds some 30,000 clones, roughly 80% found once. This TCR came from an adult in good health and CMV-seronegative. Some clones in this sample may be carry-over from other donors' samples. Sequenced: memory CD4+ T cells from blood. V gene TRBV29-1 combines with J gene TRBJ1-1, with D unclear. This chain's CDR3 is CSVRRSNTEAFF. The CDR3 nucleotides read TGCAGCGTTCGGAGAAGTAACACTGAAGCTTTCTTT.